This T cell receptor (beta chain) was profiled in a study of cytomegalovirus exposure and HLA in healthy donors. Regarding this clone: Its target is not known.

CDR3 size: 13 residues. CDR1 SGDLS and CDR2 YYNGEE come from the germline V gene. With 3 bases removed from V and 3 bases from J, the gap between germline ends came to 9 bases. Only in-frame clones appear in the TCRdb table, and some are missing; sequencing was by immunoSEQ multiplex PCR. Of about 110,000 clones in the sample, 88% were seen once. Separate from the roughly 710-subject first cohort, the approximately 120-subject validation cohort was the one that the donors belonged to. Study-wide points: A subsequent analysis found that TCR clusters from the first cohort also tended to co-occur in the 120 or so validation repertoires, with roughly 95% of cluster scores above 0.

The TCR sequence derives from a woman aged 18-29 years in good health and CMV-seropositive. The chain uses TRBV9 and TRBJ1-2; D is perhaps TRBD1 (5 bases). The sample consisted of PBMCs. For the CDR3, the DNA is TGTGCCAGCAGCGCTCCAGGGCACTATGGCTACACCTTC. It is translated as CASSAPGHYGYTF.